This record concerns one T cell receptor beta chain sequence. V gave up 7 bases and J gave up 5 bases; unmatched junction bases: 9. This CDR3 comprises 14 residues. The germline gives CDR1 SQVTM, CDR2 ANQGSEA. These data belong to a study of T-cell memory formation after mild COVID-19. Each CDR3 protein is one row after TCRdb ran MiXCR on the 5' RACE reads. The profile covers around 200,000 distinct CDR3 sequences, with about 27% appearing a single time and around 10% taken by the ten largest. The source of this sequence is an adult woman who had mild COVID-19 (a few samples of this study predate the infection). Cell type and time point are not known. Material: PBMCs or a T cell subset sorted from them (not recorded which). The chain combines TRBV29-1 with TRBJ2-7; the match to TRBD1 covers 12 bases. Written as DNA, the CDR3 is TGCAGCGCTGGGCGGGACAGGGGGCTAGACGAGCAGTACTTC. This translates into CSAGRDRGLDEQYF.